One sample yielded the 16 T cell receptor beta chains listed below, sequenced in a study of T-cell reconstitution after alpha-beta-depleted transplantation in children. Unique molecular identifiers were incorporated when the TCRbeta library was constructed. TCRdb passed the PCR reads through MiXCR, listing each CDR3 protein once. The sample lists some 190,000 distinct CDR3 sequences; 11% were seen once. Sequencing used PBMCs, obtained before TCRalphabeta/CD19-depleted stem cell transplant. The origin of the receptors is a boy younger than 10 with acute myeloid leukemia, due to receive a stem cell transplant.

This clonotype has at least ten counts. The J gene is TRBJ2-1, the V gene TRBV3-1; perhaps D is TRBD1 or TRBD2 (5 bases each). Germline assignment: CDR1 LGHDT and CDR2 YNNKEL (reference sequence). V was shortened by 1 base and J by 2 bases, with 6 bases between the two germline ends. The CDR3 sequence is 14 residues long. The CDR3 DNA follows: TGTGCCAGCAGCCAAGCGGGACCCTACAATGAGCAGTTCTTC. It specifies CASSQAGPYNEQFF.

This clonotype has ten or more counts. V usage is TRBV7-8 and J usage is TRBJ2-7, with 9 bases that match TRBD2. From germline, CDR1 is SGHVS and CDR2 FQNEAQ. The CDR3 runs to 17 residues. V shed 3 bases, J shed 2 bases, and the junction held 11 bases outside the gene matches. CDR3 coding DNA: TGTGCCAGCAGCTTTGTGAGTCGACTAGCGGATACCTACGAGCAGTACTTC. This translates into CASSFVSRLADTYEQYF.

This clonotype was detected many times. The chain carries TRBV28 and TRBJ1-4, with 7 bases fitting TRBD1. Germline values: CDR1 MDHEN, CDR2 SYDVKM. V gave up 5 bases and J gave up 7 bases; unmatched junction bases: 7. The CDR3 totals 14 residues. The CDR3 region is CASSRQGRSEKLFF. In DNA, the CDR3 is TGTGCCAGCAGTCGACAGGGTAGGAGTGAAAAACTGTTTTTT.

At least ten counts were recorded for this clonotype. This chain connects TRBV12-3 or TRBV12-4 to TRBJ2-1; D is unresolved. V lost 4 bases and J lost 3, with 4 bases in between. The CDR3 is 12 amino acids. The CDR3 here is CASSYSYNEQFF. The CDR3 nucleotides read TGTGCCAGCAGTTACAGCTACAATGAGCAGTTCTTC.

This clonotype appeared many times. The chain is built from TRBV20-1 and TRBJ1-2, with 7 bases fitting TRBD1. Germline CDR1 and CDR2: DFQATT and SNEGSKA (reference sequence). CDR3 length equals 12 residues. Trimming at V came to 5 bases and at J to 8 bases, leaving 8 bases not matched to a gene. CDR3 region: CSAFGTVGGYTF. The CDR3 coding sequence is TGCAGTGCTTTCGGGACAGTGGGAGGCTACACCTTC.

This clonotype has more than one count but fewer than ten. V gene TRBV5-1 combines with J gene TRBJ2-7, with D possibly TRBD1 on 6 matching bases. CDR3 size: 13 residues. The V end was cut by 3 bases, the J end by 6 bases, with 13 bases between. CDR1 is SGHRS, CDR2 YFSETQ, per germline. The CDR3 region has the DNA TGCGCCAGCAGCTCAACAGGGTTCGGCGAGCAGTACGTC. Its protein product is CASSSTGFGEQYV.

The sample holds many counts of this clonotype. V and J are TRBV5-8 and TRBJ1-2; maybe TRBD1 (6 bases). Deletions cut 0 bases from V and 8 bases from J, with 11 bases between. The length of the CDR3 is 13 residues. Per germline, CDR1 SGHTS and CDR2 YDEGEE. CDR3 sequence: CASSLDRVGGYTF. The CDR3 nucleotides read TGTGCCAGCAGCTTGGACAGGGTTGGGGGCTACACCTTC. The variable domain in full, with the rest retrieved from reference TRBV5-8 and TRBJ1-2, is EAGVTQSPTHLIKTRGQQATLRCSPISGHTSVYWYQQALGLGLQFLLWYDEGEERNRGNFPPRFSGRQFPNYSSELNVNALELEDSALYLCASSLDRVGGYTFGSGTRLTVV.

This clonotype was detected many times. The chain links TRBV27 to TRBJ2-1; 7 bases line up with TRBD2. The CDR3 has 15 amino acids. Germline V lookup: CDR1 MNHEY, CDR2 SMNVEV (reference sequence). Unmatched junction bases numbered 8, after V lost 6 bases and J lost 3 bases. The chain's CDR3 is CASSYPASGYNEQFF. CDR3 nucleotide sequence: TGTGCCAGCAGCTACCCCGCTAGCGGCTACAATGAGCAGTTCTTC.

This clonotype appeared a few times. CDR3 sequence: CSASPQLRQGVFYQPQHF. The CDR3 DNA reads as TGCAGTGCTTCTCCCCAATTAAGACAGGGGGTTTTTTATCAGCCCCAGCATTTT. The chain uses TRBV20-1 and TRBJ1-5; TRBD1 aligns across 9 bases. Looked up from germline, CDR1 is DFQATT and CDR2 is SNEGSKA (reference sequence). The CDR3 is made up of 18 amino acids. After removal of 5 bases from V and 5 bases from J, the junction contained 19 bases not matched to a gene.

This clonotype was seen repeatedly, ten times or more. The chain uses TRBV6-5 and TRBJ2-7; 8 bases line up with TRBD1. The CDR3 runs to 15 residues. J lost 2 bases, V lost 2 bases, and 5 bases had no gene match. The germline gives CDR1 MNHEY, CDR2 SVGAGI. Here the CDR3 DNA reads TGTGCCAGCAGTTACGCCGGGACAGGTACCTACGAGCAGTACTTC. Translating it yields CASSYAGTGTYEQYF.

In this sample, this clonotype turned up many times. The chain uses TRBV20-1 and TRBJ2-1; 12 bases line up with TRBD2. Germline V gene data show CDR1 as DFQATT and CDR2 as SNEGSKA (reference sequence). Trimming took 2 bases from V and 4 from J; bases not matched to a gene: 3. The CDR3 has 15 residues. CDR3 sequence (DNA): TGCAGTGCTAGACCCGGACTAGCGGGATACAATGAGCAGTTCTTC. This codes for CSARPGLAGYNEQFF.

The chain couples TRBV20-1 to TRBJ2-3, with D unresolved. V lost 7 bases, J lost 2 bases, and 13 bases lay in between. The germline gives CDR1 DFQATT, CDR2 SNEGSKA (reference sequence). The CDR3 is 13 amino acids. The CDR3 is CSVLGLTTDTQYF. CDR3 DNA sequence: TGCAGTGTTTTAGGCTTAACCACAGATACGCAGTATTTT.

This clonotype was recorded many times. The chain has TRBV7-8 and TRBJ2-7, with a tentative D call TRBD1 (6 bases). CDR1 is SGHVS and CDR2 is FQNEAQ in the germline V gene. V gave up 2 bases and J gave up 2 bases, with 13 bases separating them. There are 15 residues in the CDR3. In DNA form, the CDR3 reads TGTGCCAGCAGCTTAAGAGGGGGAACTACCTACGAGCAGTACTTC. It specifies CASSLRGGTTYEQYF. Full variable domain (remainder filled in from reference TRBV7-8 and TRBJ2-7): GAGVSQSPRYKVAKRGQDVALRCDPISGHVSLFWYQQALGQGPEFLTYFQNEAQLDKSGLPSDRFFAERPEGSVSTLKIQRTQQEDSAVYLCASSLRGGTTYEQYFGPGTRLTVT.

This clonotype was seen ten or more times. The V and J genes are TRBV5-1 and TRBJ1-5, with 8 positions matching TRBD1. CDR3 length: 18 amino acids. J lost 2 bases, V lost 3 bases, and 13 bases had no gene match. Germline loops: CDR1 SGHRS, CDR2 YFSETQ. CDR3 protein: CASSWRRQGARGNQPQHF. CDR3 nucleotide sequence: TGCGCCAGCAGCTGGAGGAGGCAGGGGGCGAGAGGCAATCAGCCCCAGCATTTT.

This clonotype was seen ten or more times. V usage is TRBV20-1 and J usage is TRBJ1-5, with no clear D. Trimming pared 3 bases from V and 9 bases from J, leaving 21 bases between. Germline V gene data show CDR1 as DFQATT and CDR2 as SNEGSKA (reference sequence). This CDR3 contains 15 residues. CDR3 coding DNA: TGCAGTGCTAGGCCCCTGGCCGCCATCCGGGGGCCCCAGCATTTT. Its translation: CSARPLAAIRGPQHF.

This clonotype has a count of ten or more. The chain joins TRBV5-1 to TRBJ2-3, with 10 positions matching TRBD2. CDR1 SGHRS and CDR2 YFSETQ come from the germline V gene. This CDR3 is 16 amino acids long. V gave up 0 bases and J gave up 5 bases; unmatched junction bases: 6. CDR3 sequence reads: CASSLAAGGRGDTQYF. As DNA, the CDR3 is TGCGCCAGCAGCTTGGCAGCGGGGGGGCGAGGAGATACGCAGTATTTT.